This TCR beta chain was identified in a study of T cells in localized non-small cell lung cancer. Overall study findings and caveats: Median detection of top 100 tumor clones in adjacent lung was around 59 clones. Sequencing, confined to only one tumor region, leaves heterogeneity possible.

Trimming removed 3 bases at V and 2 bases at J, with 11 bases between. The CDR3 is made up of 15 amino acids. Germline CDR1 SEHNR, CDR2 FQNEAQ (reference sequence). The data were produced by immunoSEQ multiplex PCR, yet TCRdb's version contains in-frame clones alone and is incomplete. The profile shows roughly 9,900 clones, about three quarters of them singletons. Worth noting for this clone: Its antigen is not known.

This chain uses TRBV7-9 with TRBJ1-5; D is unclear. This sample comprised peripheral blood, obtained before any cancer treatment. The receptor comes from a male donor aged 60 or older with stage I lung adenocarcinoma. The CDR3 here is CASSLEGWGNQPQHF. CDR3 DNA sequence: TGTGCCAGCAGCTTGGAGGGTTGGGGCAATCAGCCCCAGCATTTT.